This T cell receptor beta chain was captured in a study of cytomegalovirus exposure and HLA in healthy donors. After removal of 4 bases from V and 0 bases from J, the junction contained 7 bases not matched to a gene. Germline lookup yields CDR1 SGHRS and CDR2 YFSETQ. This CDR3 is built from 16 residues. A word on this clone: Its cognate antigen is unknown.

Notes on the study in general: Earlier analysis found most TCR beta V segments productive about 87% or about 30% of the time.

The PCR contained 60 Vbeta and 13 Jbeta primers. The repertoire was sequenced with immunoSEQ multiplex PCR; TCRdb's copy has only in-frame clones and lacks some. This table has around 180,000 clones, over 60% appearing once. The specimen sequenced was PBMCs. The chain carries TRBV5-1 and TRBJ1-3; 7 bases align to TRBD1. The receptor's source is a girl aged 10 to 17 in good health and CMV-seronegative. The CDR3 loop is CASSPGGIVSGNTIYF. DNA of the CDR3: TGCGCCAGCAGCCCAGGGGGTATAGTCTCTGGAAACACCATATATTTT. Together with reference TRBV5-1 and TRBJ1-3, the CDR3 gives the full variable domain: KAGVTQTPRYLIKTRGQQVTLSCSPISGHRSVSWYQQTPGQGLQFLFEYFSETQRNKGNFPGRFSGRQFSNSRSEMNVSTLELGDSALYLCASSPGGIVSGNTIYFGEGSWLTVV.